The rows below give T cell receptor beta chains drawn from one sample of a study of OX40 agonist ivuxolimab in advanced cancers. Here immunoSEQ multiplex PCR was the method, and the copy in TCRdb shows in-frame clones only, minus some. The table shows roughly 63,000 clones, with roughly 89% occurring only once. The sequences come from CD4+ or CD8+ T cells sorted from blood, collected in a trial of the OX40 agonist ivuxolimab. These receptor sequences come from an adult with an advanced solid tumor such as melanoma, head and neck, liver or kidney cancer. The CDR3 runs from the conserved cysteine through the conserved F or W. The order of the fields is D gene, J gene, clone size, V gene, CDR3 DNA, CDR3 protein. The D gene is left open where the match is weak. Size is omitted from some rows. Given values are once, few, many or a class for expanded clones.

.,TRBJ2-5,.,TRBV7-2,TGTGCCAGCAGCTTAGATTGGCCTCGGGAGACCCAGTACTTC,CASSLDWPRETQYF
.,TRBJ1-1,.,TRBV6-6,TGTGCCAGCAGTTACCGACCCAGGCGAGACCTTGAAGCTTTCTTT,CASSYRPRRDLEAFF
.,TRBJ2-7,.,TRBV4-1,TGCGCCAGCAGCCTCAGGGGAGGGAGTGGCGAGCAGTACTTC,CASSLRGGSGEQYF
.,TRBJ1-2,.,TRBV6-6,TGTGCCAGCAGTTACGGGGATGGCTACACCTTC,CASSYGDGYTF
.,TRBJ2-1,.,TRBV5-1,TGCGCCAGCAGCTTGGTAGGGGTCCCGGGCTATGAGCAGTTCTTC,CASSLVGVPGYEQFF
.,TRBJ1-5,.,TRBV19,TGTGCCAGTAGTATAGTGGTTGGGAGCAATCAGCCCCAGCATTTT,CASSIVVGSNQPQHF
.,TRBJ2-2,.,TRBV27,TGTGCCAGCAGTTGGAGTAGGAACACCGGGGAGCTGTTTTTT,CASSWSRNTGELFF
.,TRBJ1-1,.,TRBV5-1,TGCGCCAGCAGCTTCGGAGCAGGGCCCGGCACTGAAGCTTTCTTT,CASSFGAGPGTEAFF
.,TRBJ1-5,.,TRBV15,TGTGCCACCAGCGTCGCTTTACTCAATCAGCCCCAGCATTTT,CATSVALLNQPQHF
TRBD1,TRBJ1-5,.,TRBV27,TGTGCCAGCAGTGGGACAGGGGCCCTTCAGCCCCAGCATTTT,CASSGTGALQPQHF
TRBD1,TRBJ1-1,.,TRBV5-1,TGCGCCAGCAGGACCTGGACAGGGGAAGACACTGAAGCTTTCTTT,CASRTWTGEDTEAFF
.,TRBJ2-1,.,TRBV2,TGTGCCAGCAACAACCTTCTAGAATATCCCGTAAATGAGCAGTTCTTC,CASNNLLEYPVNEQFF
.,TRBJ2-7,.,TRBV11-2,TGTGCCAGCAGCTTCCCCGACAACTACGAGCAGTACTTC,CASSFPDNYEQYF
.,TRBJ2-3,.,TRBV6-1,TGTGCCAGCAGTGATAAGGGTTTTTCAGATACGCAGTATTTT,CASSDKGFSDTQYF
TRBD1,TRBJ1-5,.,TRBV27,TGTGCCAGCAGTTGGACAGGAGTCGGGCAGCCCCAGCATTTT,CASSWTGVGQPQHF
TRBD2,TRBJ2-7,.,TRBV4-1,TGCGCCAGCAGCCAAGTTGGGGGGGCCTACGAGCAGTACTTC,CASSQVGGAYEQYF
.,TRBJ2-7,.,TRBV30,TGTGCCTGGACCGCGGGACTTTGGAGCTCCTACGAGCAGTACTTC,CAWTAGLWSSYEQYF
.,TRBJ2-3,.,TRBV21-1,TGTGCCAGTCAGAAATCCCGGACAGCGCAGCCGAGCACAGATACGCAGTATTTT,CASQKSRTAQPSTDTQYF
TRBD1,TRBJ2-2,.,TRBV11-2,TGTGCCAGCAGCCCTTCGACAGGGTGGACCGGGGAGCTGTTTTTT,CASSPSTGWTGELFF
.,TRBJ2-2,.,TRBV7-9,TGTGCCAGCAGCTTAGCGCGGAGCTACACCGGGGAGCTGTTTTTT,CASSLARSYTGELFF
TRBD2,TRBJ2-1,.,TRBV11-2,TGTGCCAGCAGCAGGGAGATAGCGGGAGTCGGCCTCAATGAGCAGTTCTTC,CASSREIAGVGLNEQFF
.,TRBJ2-7,once,TRBV21-1,TGTGCCAGCAACCCCGGGCCGCCGACGGGGGAGCAGTACTTC,CASNPGPPTGEQYF
.,TRBJ2-1,.,TRBV2,TGTGCCACGGTGAGCATTCGAATCGATGAGCAGTTCTTC,CATVSIRIDEQFF
.,TRBJ2-2,.,TRBV9,TGTGCCAGCAGCGTCAGTCTTGCAGGAAACACCGGGGAGCTGTTTTTT,CASSVSLAGNTGELFF
TRBD2,TRBJ2-1,once,TRBV29-1,TGCAGCGTCCGTAGCGGGAGACGCGATGAGCAGTTCTTC,CSVRSGRRDEQFF
TRBD2,TRBJ2-1,.,TRBV27,TGTGCCAGCAGTTTAGTGGGCGGGGGATGGCATGAGCAGTTCTTC,CASSLVGGGWHEQFF
.,TRBJ2-7,.,TRBV19,TGTGCCAGTAGTATAGATGGTCTGGGTATGTCCTACGAGCAGTACTTC,CASSIDGLGMSYEQYF
.,TRBJ2-1,.,TRBV7-8,TGTGCCAGCAGCCCAAGGAGGTTCAATGAGCAGTTCTTC,CASSPRRFNEQFF
.,TRBJ1-1,.,TRBV6-1,TGTGCCAGCAGTGAATGGGGTTGGGACACTGAAGCTTTCTTT,CASSEWGWDTEAFF
TRBD1,TRBJ1-5,.,TRBV4-1,TGCGCCAGCAGCCAAGTTGACAGGGAGGGTCAGCCCCAGCATTTT,CASSQVDREGQPQHF
.,TRBJ2-7,.,TRBV4-1,TGCGCCAGCAGCCAAGAGTCGAACGAGCAGTACTTC,CASSQESNEQYF
TRBD1,TRBJ2-7,.,TRBV27,TGTGCCAGCAGTTTGGGCCCGACAGGGTACGAGCAGTACTTC,CASSLGPTGYEQYF
TRBD1,TRBJ1-1,.,TRBV7-9,TGTGCCAGCAGCTTAGTCAGGGGGGATACTCAAGCTTTCTTT,CASSLVRGDTQAFF
.,TRBJ2-5,.,TRBV6-4,TGTGCCAGCTCTCGGGGGCACCAAGAGACCCAGTACTTC,CASSRGHQETQYF
.,TRBJ1-5,.,TRBV27,TGTGCCACCTCAGATAGCAATCAGCCCCAGCATTTT,CATSDSNQPQHF
.,TRBJ2-5,once,TRBV5-1,TGCGCCAGCAGCCCGTCGATAGAGGACCAAGAGACCCAGTACTTC,CASSPSIEDQETQYF
TRBD1,TRBJ2-1,.,TRBV13,TGTGCCAGCAGCTTACTTACGGGGACAGGGCCCTACAATGAGCAGTTCTTC,CASSLLTGTGPYNEQFF
TRBD2,TRBJ2-7,few,TRBV4-2,TGTGCCAGCAGCCCAAGGACTAGCGGGAGTGATTGGTACGAGCAGTACTTC,CASSPRTSGSDWYEQYF
.,TRBJ2-2,.,TRBV28,TGTGCCAGCAGTTTCCCCGGGTCCGGGGAGCTGTTTTTT,CASSFPGSGELFF
.,TRBJ2-7,once,TRBV9,TGTGCCAGCAGCCCCTTTTACACCGCCTACGAGCAGTACTTC,CASSPFYTAYEQYF
.,TRBJ1-5,.,TRBV30,TGTGCCTGGAGCCGGGACAGCAATCAGCCCCAGCATTTT,CAWSRDSNQPQHF
TRBD1,TRBJ2-2,.,TRBV4-1,TGCGCCAGCAGCCATGAGACAGGGGCCACCGGGGAGCTGTTTTTT,CASSHETGATGELFF
TRBD1,TRBJ2-2,.,TRBV18,TGTGCCAGCTCACCACCAGGGGGCAAGAACACCGGGGAGCTGTTTTTT,CASSPPGGKNTGELFF
.,TRBJ1-2,once,TRBV29-1,TGCAGCGTTGAACAACTCGATAGCCGCTATGGCTACACCTTC,CSVEQLDSRYGYTF
.,TRBJ2-7,.,TRBV28,TGTGCCAGCAGCGTTACCTACGAGCAGTACTTC,CASSVTYEQYF
.,TRBJ2-1,.,TRBV7-9,TGTGCCAGCAGCTACCCGACCGGGAGCTCCTACAATGAGCAGTTCTTC,CASSYPTGSSYNEQFF
.,TRBJ1-3,.,TRBV4-1,TGCGCCAGCAGCCAAGTGTCGGGAAACACCATATATTTT,CASSQVSGNTIYF
.,TRBJ1-2,once,TRBV6-4,TGTGCCAGCAGTGAGGGCCCGGGGGCGAATGGCTACACCTTC,CASSEGPGANGYTF
TRBD2,TRBJ2-1,.,TRBV19,TGTGCCAGTAGTGTTAGCGGGAGGGCCCCCTCCTACAATGAGCAGTTCTTC,CASSVSGRAPSYNEQFF
TRBD2,TRBJ2-2,.,TRBV14,TGTGCCAGCAGCCTCCTTGGTAGCGGGAACGGGGAGCTGTTTTTT,CASSLLGSGNGELFF
.,TRBJ2-1,few,TRBV13,TGTGCCAGCAGCTTAGTTGGCCAGGGTAGTGAGCAGTTCTTC,CASSLVGQGSEQFF
.,TRBJ1-1,once,TRBV30,TGTGCCTGGAGTGTACTAGGACAGAACACTGAAGCTTTCTTT,CAWSVLGQNTEAFF
TRBD2,TRBJ2-7,.,TRBV4-1,TGCGCCAGCAGCCAAGATGTCCTAGCGGGTGCCTACGAGCAGTACTTC,CASSQDVLAGAYEQYF
.,TRBJ2-7,.,TRBV5-4,TGTGCCAGCAGCCCACAGGGTTACGAGCAGTACTTC,CASSPQGYEQYF
.,TRBJ2-1,.,TRBV6-5,TGTGCCAGCAGTTACGAGGGGTCCTACAATGAGCAGTTCTTC,CASSYEGSYNEQFF
.,TRBJ1-4,.,TRBV5-4,TGTGCCAGCAGCACCCCCGGGGGCGGCGAAAAACTGTTTTTT,CASSTPGGGEKLFF
.,TRBJ1-5,.,TRBV4-1,TGCGCCAGCAGCCAACGGACGGAATATAGCAATCAGCCCCAGCATTTT,CASSQRTEYSNQPQHF
.,TRBJ1-2,few,TRBV4-1,TGCGCCAGCAGCCAACTGGGGACAAGCGGTGGTGGCTACACCTTC,CASSQLGTSGGGYTF
.,TRBJ1-1,.,TRBV30,TGTGCCTGGAGAACAGGGAGCGGCACTGAAGCTTTCTTT,CAWRTGSGTEAFF
.,TRBJ2-3,.,TRBV7-9,TGTGCCAGCAGCCTCCCCCCACACACAGATACGCAGTATTTT,CASSLPPHTDTQYF